This T cell receptor beta chain emerged from a study of T cell responses to AZD1222 COVID-19 vaccine. This CDR3 has 12 residues. Germline lookup yields CDR1 WNHNN and CDR2 SYGVQD (reference sequence). V was clipped by 4 bases and J by 4 bases, with 5 bases between them. Study-level points and caveats: Repertoire sampling happened only post peak T cell response. Females made up more of the donors, who were largely white British, and clonal diversity may have come out too low. Only a handful of AZD1222 recipients were seropositive at baseline. Spike regions recognized by vaccine-associated CD4 TCRs spanned the protein, led by 160-218 and 743-854.

Worth noting for this clone: The antigen is undetermined.

Method: immunoSEQ multiplex PCR; TCRdb's copy keeps in-frame clones and lacks some. The sample holds more than 85,000 clones; 89% are singletons and the top ten take 35% to 45%. Sequencing was performed on peripheral blood, taken 28 days after the second AZD1222 dose. The clonotype was recovered from an adult who received the AZD1222 COVID-19 vaccine. The chain couples TRBV10-1 to TRBJ1-5; D is ambiguous. The CDR3 DNA reads TGCGCCAGCAGTGCCGGGAATCAGCCCCAGCATTTT. It encodes CASSAGNQPQHF.